This paragraph reports one TCR beta chain. A quantity of about 0.5 to 1 ug RNA underwent reverse transcription using random hexamers. An immunoSEQ multiplex PCR generated amplified TCR beta CDR3 products spanning 54 Vbeta and 13 Jbeta. TCRdb re-called the immunoSEQ multiplex PCR reads through MiXCR, storing one row per CDR3 protein. The repertoire has about 160,000 distinct CDR3 sequences, about 92% of them found once; the top ten carry roughly 0.08%. The entry originates in a study of CD8 T cells in Susac syndrome. V shed 6 bases, J shed 0 bases, and the junction held 14 bases outside the gene matches. Per germline, CDR1 DFQATT and CDR2 SNEGSKA (reference sequence). CDR3 length equals 19 residues.

The sequenced material came from CD4+ T cells from PBMCs. The chain uses TRBV20-1 and TRBJ2-3; 14 nucleotides agree with TRBD2. The source of this sequence is a human donor in good health. CDR3 sequence reads: CSAPPSGTSGGFSTDTQYF. The CDR3 DNA reads as TGCAGTGCCCCCCCCTCAGGGACTAGCGGGGGTTTTAGCACAGATACGCAGTATTTT.